Listed below are T cell receptor beta chains from one sample, sequenced in a study of cytomegalovirus exposure and HLA in healthy donors. The method was immunoSEQ multiplex PCR; TCRdb's version includes in-frame clones alone and lacks a portion of them. The data contain 200,000 to 250,000 clones, 77% of them seen just once; the ten biggest clones take up roughly 2.6%. Sequenced material: PBMCs. These receptors came from a woman aged 55-69 years in good health and CMV-seropositive. Both conserved end residues are part of each CDR3. Fields, in order: J gene, V gene, CDR3 protein.

TRBJ1-6,TRBV10-3,CAISGGQGKSPLHF
TRBJ2-1,TRBV2,CASSEAREEFF
TRBJ1-2,TRBV5-5,CASSLGDQDGYTF
TRBJ2-7,TRBV10-3,CATRQEREQYF
TRBJ2-1,TRBV5-4,CASSPTASDYNEQFF
TRBJ2-1,TRBV27,CASSLREYNEQFF
TRBJ2-1,TRBV19,CASSPGTSAVNEQFF
TRBJ1-2,TRBV18,CASSQGANYGYTF
TRBJ2-7,TRBV4-2,CASSQVAGYRGKAYEQYF
TRBJ1-3,TRBV5-1,CASSRGAHSGNTIYF
TRBJ2-7,TRBV4-1,CASSLKGAYEQYF
TRBJ1-1,TRBV4-2,CASSQGEGGGTEAFF
TRBJ1-3,TRBV10-3,CAISFGGNTIYF
TRBJ2-1,TRBV6-6,CASSSDSGRARNEQFF
TRBJ1-5,TRBV19,CASSPQSQPQHF
TRBJ2-1,TRBV5-4,CASSFGGAFYNEQFF
TRBJ2-1,TRBV2,CASSEARSAGVYNEQFF
TRBJ1-2,TRBV2,CASSEYGFVAGYTF
TRBJ1-3,TRBV10-3,CAIRETALSGNTIYF
TRBJ1-4,TRBV2,CASESGQGGEKLFF
TRBJ1-4,TRBV12-5,CASGSTEINEKLFF
TRBJ1-1,TRBV27,CASSLWGGYTEAFF
TRBJ2-7,TRBV7-2,CASSLASGVSYEQYF
TRBJ2-5,TRBV5-1,CASSWDSQETQYF
TRBJ1-1,TRBV18,CASSRGTAYTEAFF
TRBJ2-7,TRBV6-5,CATTGDNEQYF
TRBJ2-3,TRBV18,CASSPPGQEPDTQYF
TRBJ2-5,TRBV6-5,CASSRGLAVKETQYF
TRBJ1-3,TRBV2,CASSFSEAQGTGNTIYF
TRBJ2-3,TRBV6-6,CASSYRGQDTQYF
TRBJ2-2,TRBV6-1,CASSEQGYTGELFF
TRBJ1-1,TRBV5-8,CASNRVRGTEAFF
TRBJ2-1,TRBV19,CASSIPLLLAGTLNEQFF
TRBJ1-2,TRBV6-5,CASRLDLNYGYTF
TRBJ1-6,TRBV5-1,CASRPGDNSPLHF
TRBJ2-1,TRBV30,CAWSVDRTGPEQFF
TRBJ2-1,TRBV5-4,CASSSPTSGRDNEQFF
TRBJ2-7,TRBV6-5,CASSYSVGRRGYEQYF
TRBJ2-5,TRBV25-1,CASSESQVGETQYF
TRBJ2-3,TRBV6-5,CASSYSGATDTQYF
TRBJ1-4,TRBV4-2,CASSQGGRGNEKLFF
TRBJ1-1,TRBV6-5,CASSAGVMNTEAFF
TRBJ2-6,TRBV28,CASSLAGAPGANVLTF
TRBJ2-7,TRBV9,CASSIDWKYEQYF
TRBJ1-1,TRBV28,CASSLWGGGRTEAFF
TRBJ1-2,TRBV6-5,CASSYSTGISGYTF
TRBJ2-1,TRBV4-1,CASSHEGGIAYNEQFF
TRBJ1-1,TRBV5-4,CASSPLMGGNTEAFF
TRBJ1-1,TRBV4-2,CASSRAVTGNTEAFF
TRBJ2-7,TRBV10-1,CASRPGTGGEEQYF
TRBJ2-3,TRBV5-4,CASSPRQTDTQYF
TRBJ2-7,TRBV6-5,CASPRWGGSHEQYF
TRBJ1-1,TRBV18,CASSPSPDTSEAFF
TRBJ2-7,TRBV28,CASSKTGGGGYEQYF
TRBJ1-2,TRBV30,CAWIDIGYGYTF
TRBJ2-2,TRBV5-4,CASSAGQRAGELFF
TRBJ2-5,TRBV5-1,CASSFGGAWETQYF